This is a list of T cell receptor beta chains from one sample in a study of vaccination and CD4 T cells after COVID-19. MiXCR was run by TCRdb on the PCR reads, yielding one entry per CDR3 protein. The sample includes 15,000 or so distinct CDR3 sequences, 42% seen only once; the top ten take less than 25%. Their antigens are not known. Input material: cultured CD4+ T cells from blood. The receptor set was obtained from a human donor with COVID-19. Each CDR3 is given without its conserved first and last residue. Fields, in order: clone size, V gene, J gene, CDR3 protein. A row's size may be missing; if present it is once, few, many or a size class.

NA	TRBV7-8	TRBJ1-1	ASSSVGRGSIVGNTEAF
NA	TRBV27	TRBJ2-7	ASSLSRVLDEQY
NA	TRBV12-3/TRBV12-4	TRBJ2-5	ASSYGLETQY
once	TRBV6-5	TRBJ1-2	ASSSGPTGYT
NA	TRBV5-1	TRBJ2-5	ASSLAETSNQY
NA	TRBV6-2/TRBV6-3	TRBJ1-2	ASSYDLSYGYT
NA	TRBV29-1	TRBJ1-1	SCSMTGTNTEAF
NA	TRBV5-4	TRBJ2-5	ASRPQGASQETQY
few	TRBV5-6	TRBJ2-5	ASSPVEIRLSYQETQY
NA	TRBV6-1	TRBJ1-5	ASRTGQTVLQPQH
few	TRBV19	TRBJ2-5	ASSIVGFGKETQY
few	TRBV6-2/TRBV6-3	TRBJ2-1	ASSLELWSPYNEQF
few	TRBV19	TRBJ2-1	ASSYSTGRVVDEQF
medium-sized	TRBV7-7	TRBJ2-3	ASSLGGGATDTQY
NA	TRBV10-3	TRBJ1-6	AIRGEGTGPSPLH
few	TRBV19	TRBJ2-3	ASSTLQRSTDTQY
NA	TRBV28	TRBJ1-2	ASSSGSWNGYT
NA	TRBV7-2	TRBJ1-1	ASSPWPLNTEAF
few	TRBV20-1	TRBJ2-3	SAGGFPGGGTDTQY
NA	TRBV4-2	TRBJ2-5	ASSQEGGAGVTSAQY
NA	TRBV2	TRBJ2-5	ASSADREETQY
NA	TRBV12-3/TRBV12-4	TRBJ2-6	ASRPGKRHYSGANVLT
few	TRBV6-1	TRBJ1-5	ASSNPDSNQPQH
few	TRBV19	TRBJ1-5	ATQDRGHQPQH
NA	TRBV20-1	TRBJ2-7	SARALGRGAYEQY
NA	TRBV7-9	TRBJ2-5	ASSKKETQY
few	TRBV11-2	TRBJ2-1	ASSLDQGNEQF
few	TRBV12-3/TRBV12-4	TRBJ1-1	ASSLVGGANTEAF